This T cell receptor beta chain originates from a study of cytomegalovirus exposure and HLA in healthy donors. With regard to this clone: Its specificity is not known.

At sampling all donors were nominally healthy, likely with unrecorded immune exposures. Study observations and caveats: Through in vitro validation, three CMV-associated chains were shown to be specific for CMV antigens.

In the PCR, 60 Vbeta and 13 Jbeta primers were used. TCRdb keeps only in-frame clones here, not all; method: immunoSEQ multiplex PCR. The sample lists about 300,000 clones, 80% to 90% occurring once. V trimming: 0 bases; J trimming: 4 bases; junction bases outside the gene matches: 4. CDR3 length: 15 amino acids. Per the germline V gene, CDR1 is LNHNV and CDR2 is YYDKDF (reference sequence). This sequence originates from a man aged 40-55 years in good health and CMV-seropositive. The chain has TRBV15 and TRBJ1-2; 8 positions agree with TRBD1. Source material: PBMCs. CDR3: CATSRDQGAIYGYTF. The CDR3 region has the DNA TGTGCCACCAGCAGAGATCAGGGGGCGATCTATGGCTACACCTTC.